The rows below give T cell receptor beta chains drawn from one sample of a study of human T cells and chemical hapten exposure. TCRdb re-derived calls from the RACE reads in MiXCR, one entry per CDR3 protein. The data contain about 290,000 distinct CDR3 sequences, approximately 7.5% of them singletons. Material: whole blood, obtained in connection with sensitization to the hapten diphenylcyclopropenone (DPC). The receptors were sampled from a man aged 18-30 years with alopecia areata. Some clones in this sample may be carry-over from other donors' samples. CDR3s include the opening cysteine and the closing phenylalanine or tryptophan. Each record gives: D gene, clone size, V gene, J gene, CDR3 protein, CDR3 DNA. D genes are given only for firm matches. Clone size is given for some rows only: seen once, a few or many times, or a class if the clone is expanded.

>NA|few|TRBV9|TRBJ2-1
CASSVVGGYNEQFF
TGTGCCAGCAGCGTAGTTGGGGGCTACAATGAGCAGTTCTTC
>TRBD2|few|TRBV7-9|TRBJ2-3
CASSPRLAGSADTQYF
TGTGCCAGCAGCCCTCGACTAGCGGGGTCTGCAGATACGCAGTATTTT
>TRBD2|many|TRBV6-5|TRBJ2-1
CASSRSAGGYEQFF
TGTGCCAGCAGCCGCAGCGCCGGGGGGTATGAGCAGTTCTTC
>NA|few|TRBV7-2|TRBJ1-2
CASSPPPTDNYGYTF
TGTGCCAGCAGCCCCCCCCCAACAGATAACTATGGCTACACCTTC
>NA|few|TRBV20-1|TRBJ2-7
CSAYSYEQYF
TGCAGTGCTTACTCCTACGAGCAGTACTTC
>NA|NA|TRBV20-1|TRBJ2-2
CSARDRGAGDGELFF
TGCAGTGCTAGAGATCGAGGCGCAGGGGACGGGGAGCTGTTTTTT
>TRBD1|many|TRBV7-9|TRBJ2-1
CASSGTVDEQFF
TGTGCCAGCAGCGGGACAGTGGATGAGCAGTTCTTC
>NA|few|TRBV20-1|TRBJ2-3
CSATLAATDTQYF
TGCAGTGCTACCCTCGCTGCTACAGATACGCAGTATTTT
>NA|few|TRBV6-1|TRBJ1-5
CASSEVEGNQPQHF
TGTGCCAGCAGTGAAGTTGAGGGTAATCAGCCCCAGCATTTT
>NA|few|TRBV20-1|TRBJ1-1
CSASGGTEAFF
TGCAGTGCTAGTGGGGGCACTGAAGCTTTCTTT
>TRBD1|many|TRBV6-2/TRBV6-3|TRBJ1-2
CATVGQSNYGYTF
TGTGCCACCGTGGGACAGAGTAACTATGGCTACACCTTC
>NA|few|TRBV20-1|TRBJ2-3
CSAIMGQISTDTQYF
TGCAGTGCTATTATGGGTCAAATTAGCACAGATACGCAGTATTTT
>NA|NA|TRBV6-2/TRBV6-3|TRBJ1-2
CASRTGTYGYTF
TGTGCCAGCAGAACAGGGACCTATGGCTACACCTTC
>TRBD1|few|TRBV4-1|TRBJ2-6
CTSSRGQGTGANVLTF
TGCACCAGCAGCAGGGGGCAGGGGACTGGGGCCAACGTCCTGACTTTC
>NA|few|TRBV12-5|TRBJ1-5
CASGNWDGQPQHF
TGTGCTAGTGGCAACTGGGACGGTCAGCCCCAGCATTTT
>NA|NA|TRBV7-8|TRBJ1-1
CASSFGRSKAEAFF
TGTGCCAGCAGCTTCGGGAGGAGTAAGGCTGAAGCTTTCTTT
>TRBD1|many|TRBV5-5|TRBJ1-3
CASSLTGGEANTIYF
TGTGCCAGCAGCCTTACAGGGGGAGAGGCAAACACCATATATTTT
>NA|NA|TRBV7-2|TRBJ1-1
CASSLARGGGNTEAFF
TGTGCCAGCAGCTTAGCGCGTGGAGGGGGTAACACTGAAGCTTTCTTT
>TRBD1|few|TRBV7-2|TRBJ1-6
CASSSFQGATSPLHF
TGTGCCAGCAGCTCGTTCCAGGGGGCAACTTCACCCCTCCACTTT
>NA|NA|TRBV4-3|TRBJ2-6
CASSQNSAMGANVLTF
TGCGCCAGCAGCCAAAACAGCGCAATGGGGGCCAACGTCCTGACTTTC
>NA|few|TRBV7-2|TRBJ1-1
CASSYYGQNTEAFF
TGTGCCAGCAGCTATTACGGACAGAACACTGAAGCTTTCTTT
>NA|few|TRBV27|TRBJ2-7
CASSLGSGYSYEQYF
TGTGCCAGCAGTTTGGGTTCGGGGTACTCCTACGAGCAGTACTTC
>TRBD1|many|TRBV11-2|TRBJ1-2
CASSSNPGTGNGYTF
TGTGCCAGCAGCTCCAATCCCGGGACAGGGAATGGCTACACCTTC
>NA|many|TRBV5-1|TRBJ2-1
CASSLSGVNEQFF
TGCGCCAGCAGCTTGTCGGGGGTCAATGAGCAGTTCTTC
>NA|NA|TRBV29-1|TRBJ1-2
CSVEDRDNYYGYTF
TGCAGCGTTGAAGATCGGGACAACTACTATGGCTACACCTTC
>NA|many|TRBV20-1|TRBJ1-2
CSATYAGTTNYGYTF
TGCAGTGCTACCTACGCCGGGACAACCAACTATGGCTACACCTTC
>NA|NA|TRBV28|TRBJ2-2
CASTWGVTNTGELFF
TGTGCCAGCACCTGGGGGGTGACGAACACCGGGGAGCTGTTTTTT
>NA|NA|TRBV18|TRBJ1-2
CASSPDTYYGYTF
TGTGCCAGCTCTCCAGACACATACTATGGCTACACCTTC
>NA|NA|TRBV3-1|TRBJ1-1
CASSQSDINTEAFF
TGTGCCAGCAGCCAAAGTGACATCAACACTGAAGCTTTCTTT
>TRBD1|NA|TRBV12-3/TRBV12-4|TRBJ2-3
CASRGQGPDTQYF
TGTGCCAGCAGGGGACAGGGGCCAGATACGCAGTATTTT
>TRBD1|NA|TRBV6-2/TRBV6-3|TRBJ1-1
CASRQTGLDTEAFF
TGTGCCAGCAGGCAGACAGGGTTGGACACTGAAGCTTTCTTT
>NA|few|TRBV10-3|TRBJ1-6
CAISEAGEVAPLHF
TGTGCCATCAGTGAAGCAGGGGAGGTTGCACCCCTCCACTTT
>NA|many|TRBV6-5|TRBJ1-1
CASSYSSLNTEAFF
TGTGCCAGCAGTTACTCGTCGCTGAACACTGAAGCTTTCTTT
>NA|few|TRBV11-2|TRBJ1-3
CASSSIITASGNTIYF
TGTGCCAGCAGCTCCATCATCACGGCCTCTGGAAACACCATATATTTT
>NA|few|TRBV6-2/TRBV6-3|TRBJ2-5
CASKVAETQYF
TGTGCCAGCAAAGTGGCGGAGACCCAGTACTTC
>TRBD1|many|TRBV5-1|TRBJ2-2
CASSAGADRADTGELFF
TGCGCCAGCAGCGCAGGGGCGGACAGGGCTGACACCGGGGAGCTGTTTTTT
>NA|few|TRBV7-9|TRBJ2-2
CASSSFLVGELFF
TGTGCCAGCAGCTCCTTTCTGGTTGGGGAGCTGTTTTTT
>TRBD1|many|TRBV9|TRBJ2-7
CASSAGSGTGNEQYF
TGTGCCAGCAGCGCTGGTTCAGGGACAGGGAACGAGCAGTACTTC
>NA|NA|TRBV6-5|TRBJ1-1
CASSYHRAYTEAFF
TGTGCCAGCAGTTACCACAGGGCGTACACTGAAGCTTTCTTT
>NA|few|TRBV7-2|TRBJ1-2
CASSLPSRDYGYTF
TGTGCCAGCAGCTTACCAAGCCGGGACTATGGCTACACCTTC
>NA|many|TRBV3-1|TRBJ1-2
CASSQVQGLDGYTF
TGTGCCAGCAGCCAGGTCCAGGGGCTGGATGGCTACACCTTC
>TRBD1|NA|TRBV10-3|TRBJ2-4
CAISESGQGGRNIQYF
TGTGCCATCAGTGAGTCGGGACAGGGGGGAAGAAACATTCAGTACTTC
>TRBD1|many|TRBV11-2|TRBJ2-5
CASSPPGQGEETQYF
TGTGCCAGCAGCCCCCCGGGACAGGGTGAAGAGACCCAGTACTTC
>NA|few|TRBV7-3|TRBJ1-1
CASSPNRYTEAFF
TGTGCCAGCAGCCCTAACAGATACACTGAAGCTTTCTTT
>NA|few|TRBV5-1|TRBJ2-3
CASSLSWGGEADTQYF
TGCGCCAGCAGCTTGAGTTGGGGGGGCGAAGCAGATACGCAGTATTTT
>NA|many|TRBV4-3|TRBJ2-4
CASSQVLAKNIQYF
TGCGCCAGCAGCCAAGTCCTAGCCAAAAACATTCAGTACTTC
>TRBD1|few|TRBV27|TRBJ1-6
CASSSTGGVNSPLHF
TGTGCCAGCAGTTCTACAGGGGGCGTGAATTCACCCCTCCACTTT
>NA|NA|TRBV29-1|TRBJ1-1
CSVYGGGWTEAFF
TGCAGCGTTTATGGGGGGGGATGGACTGAAGCTTTCTTT
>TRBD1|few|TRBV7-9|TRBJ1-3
CASSSRQGLADTIYF
TGTGCCAGCAGCTCCAGACAGGGACTGGCAGACACCATATATTTT
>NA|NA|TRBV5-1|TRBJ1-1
CASSLNGPGNTEAFF
TGCGCCAGCAGCTTGAACGGTCCGGGGAACACTGAAGCTTTCTTT
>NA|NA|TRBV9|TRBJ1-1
CASSGDPNTEAFF
TGTGCCAGCAGCGGTGACCCAAACACTGAAGCTTTCTTT
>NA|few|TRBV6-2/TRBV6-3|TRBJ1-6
CASSYLTGTGTSPLHF
TGTGCCAGCAGTTACCTAACCGGGACGGGGACGTCACCCCTCCACTTT
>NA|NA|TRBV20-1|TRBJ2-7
CSAKEYFGQFPYEQYF
TGCAGTGCCAAAGAGTACTTCGGACAGTTCCCCTACGAGCAGTACTTC
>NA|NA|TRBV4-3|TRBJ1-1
CASSHGSGDVSEAFF
TGCGCCAGCAGCCACGGAAGTGGCGATGTCTCTGAAGCTTTCTTT